This T cell receptor (beta chain) comes out of a study of beta chain features in type 1 diabetes. Study results and caveats: Significant though moderate, a shortening of TCRB CDR3s appeared in all four CD4+ subsets of Type 1 diabetes patients.

This clone has a handful of counts. Its target is not known. This sample includes further DNA sequences coding for the same CDR3. This CDR3 spans 12 amino acids. The ends were cut back, 0 bases at V and 7 bases at J, with 5 bases in the middle. The germline gives CDR1 SGHRS, CDR2 YFSETQ. Since all of the isolated RNA was reverse transcribed, expressed TCRB transcripts were what got sequenced. Repertoires were generated with immunoSEQ multiplex PCR, while TCRdb's copy carries only in-frame clones and drops some. The data show around 690,000 clones, roughly an eighth seen once. What was sequenced was naive CD4+ T cells from blood. The chain joins TRBV5-1 to TRBJ2-1; unclear D gene. The TCR was taken from a man aged 25 to 40 with type 1 diabetes. CDR3 loop: CASSLGGNEQFF. The CDR3 coding sequence is TGCGCCAGCAGCTTGGGGGGAAATGAGCAGTTCTTC.